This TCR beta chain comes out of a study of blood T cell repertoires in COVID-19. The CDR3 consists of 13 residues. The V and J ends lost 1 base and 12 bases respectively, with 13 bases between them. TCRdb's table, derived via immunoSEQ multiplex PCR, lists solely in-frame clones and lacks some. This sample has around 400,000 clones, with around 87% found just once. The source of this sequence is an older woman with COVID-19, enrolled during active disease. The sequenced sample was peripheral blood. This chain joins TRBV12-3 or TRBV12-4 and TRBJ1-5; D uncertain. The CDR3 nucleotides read TGTGCCAGCAGTTTAGAGCGGGTGGCGGACCAGCATTTT. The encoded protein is CASSLERVADQHF.